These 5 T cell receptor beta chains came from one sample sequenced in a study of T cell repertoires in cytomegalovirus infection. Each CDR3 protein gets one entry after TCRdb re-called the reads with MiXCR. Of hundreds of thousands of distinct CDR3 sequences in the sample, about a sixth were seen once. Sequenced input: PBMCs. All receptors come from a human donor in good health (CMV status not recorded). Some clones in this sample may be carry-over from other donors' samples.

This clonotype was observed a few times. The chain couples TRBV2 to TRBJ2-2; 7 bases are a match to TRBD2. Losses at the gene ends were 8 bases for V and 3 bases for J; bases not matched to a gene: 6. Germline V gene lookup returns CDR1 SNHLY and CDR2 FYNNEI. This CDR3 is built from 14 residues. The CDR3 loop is CASRGDGYTGELFF. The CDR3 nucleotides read TGTGCCAGCCGGGGGGACGGATACACCGGGGAGCTGTTTTTT. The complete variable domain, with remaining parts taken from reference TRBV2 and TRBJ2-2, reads EPEVTQTPSHQVTQMGQEVILRCVPISNHLYFYWYRQILGQKVEFLVSFYNNEISEKSEIFDDQFSVERPDGSNFTLKIRSTKLEDSAMYFCASRGDGYTGELFFGEGSRLTVL.

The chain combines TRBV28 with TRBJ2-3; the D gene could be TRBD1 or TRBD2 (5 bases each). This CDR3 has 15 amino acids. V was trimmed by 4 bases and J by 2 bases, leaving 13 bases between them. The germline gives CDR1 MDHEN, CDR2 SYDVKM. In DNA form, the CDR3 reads TGTGCCAGCAGTTGGCCCCCGGGGACCACAGATACGCAGTATTTT. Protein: CASSWPPGTTDTQYF.

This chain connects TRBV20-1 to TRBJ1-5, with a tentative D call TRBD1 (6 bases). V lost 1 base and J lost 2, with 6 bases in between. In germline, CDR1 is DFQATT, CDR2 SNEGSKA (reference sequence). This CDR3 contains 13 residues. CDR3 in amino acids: CSARAGGNQPQHF. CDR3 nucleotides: TGCAGTGCTAGAGCAGGGGGCAATCAGCCCCAGCATTTT.

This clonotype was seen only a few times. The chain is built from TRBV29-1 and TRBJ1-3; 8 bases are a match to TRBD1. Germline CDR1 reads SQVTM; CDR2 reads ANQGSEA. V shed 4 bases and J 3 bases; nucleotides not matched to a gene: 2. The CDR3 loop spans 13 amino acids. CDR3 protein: CSVGTGSGNTIYF. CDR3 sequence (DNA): TGCAGCGTTGGGACAGGGAGTGGAAACACCATATATTTT.

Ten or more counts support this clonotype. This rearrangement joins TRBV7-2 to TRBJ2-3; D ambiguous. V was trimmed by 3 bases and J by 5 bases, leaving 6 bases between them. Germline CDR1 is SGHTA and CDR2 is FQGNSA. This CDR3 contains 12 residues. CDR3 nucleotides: TGTGCCAGCAGCTTCTCAAGAGATACGCAGTATTTT. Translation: CASSFSRDTQYF.